This TCR beta chain was retrieved from a study of shared clonotypes between healthy human individuals. Overall study results and limits: The generation probabilities recorded for non-shared clonotypes fell below those of clonotypes shared by all four donors.

The V segment lost 4 bases and the J segment 3 bases; nucleotides outside the gene matches: 4. Germline CDR1 is SGDLS and CDR2 is YYNGEE. There are 14 residues in the CDR3. A remark on this clone: Its antigen is still unknown.

Healthy and HIV-negative, the adult donors had no recent acute infections or vaccinations. Splitting the CD4+ cells yielded a CD45RA+ naive subset and a CD45RA-negative memory subset. The deep-level immunoSEQ assay was used. Using immunoSEQ multiplex PCR, the repertoire was profiled, and TCRdb retains in-frame clones only, with some absent. The data contain 2 million to 2.5 million clones, approximately 93% of them singletons. The sample taken for sequencing was naive CD4+ T cells from PBMCs. Specified subset: CD45RA+ positively selected. The receptor comes from a man between 18 and 35 years old in good health. Some clones in this sample may be carry-over from other donors' samples. This chain uses TRBV9 with TRBJ1-3, with 7 bases identical to TRBD1. CDR3: CASSNRGYGNTIYF. For the CDR3, the DNA is TGTGCCAGCAGCAACAGGGGTTATGGAAACACCATATATTTT. The complete variable domain, with remaining parts taken from reference TRBV9 and TRBJ1-3, reads DSGVTQTPKHLITATGQRVTLRCSPRSGDLSVYWYQQSLDQGLQFLIQYYNGEERAKGNILERFSAQQFPDLHSELNLSSLELGDSALYFCASSNRGYGNTIYFGEGSWLTVV.